A selection of T cell receptor beta chains follows, all from one sample in a study of T cell repertoires in cytomegalovirus infection. Each CDR3 protein gets one entry after TCRdb re-called the reads with MiXCR. Of some 300,000 distinct CDR3 sequences in the sample, around 13% were seen once. Sequencing was done on a sample of PBMCs. Receptors originate from a human donor in good health (CMV status not recorded). Some clones in this sample may be carry-over from other donors' samples. CDR3s include the opening cysteine and the closing phenylalanine or tryptophan. D genes are given only for firm matches. Clone size appears in some rows only: once, few, many, or a class for an expanded clone.

v_gene	abundance	j_gene	d_gene	CDR3aa	CDR3nt
TRBV7-2	many	TRBJ1-3	.	CASSLVAAGNTIYF	TGTGCCAGCAGCTTAGTTGCTGCTGGAAACACCATATATTTT
TRBV7-6	.	TRBJ2-7	TRBD2	CASSTTSGSLYEQYF	TGTGCCAGCAGCACGACTAGCGGGAGTCTGTACGAGCAGTACTTC
TRBV5-1	.	TRBJ1-1	.	CASRTGTAGRTAEAFF	TGCGCCAGCAGAACCGGGACCGCGGGACGAACGGCTGAAGCTTTCTTT
TRBV3-1	.	TRBJ2-1	.	CASSQDTGGPPPFF	TGTGCCAGCAGCCAAGATACGGGGGGCCCGCCACCGTTCTTC
TRBV2	once	TRBJ1-5	TRBD1	CASRGDRARNQPQHF	TGTGCCAGCAGGGGGGACAGGGCAAGGAATCAGCCCCAGCATTTT
TRBV5-6	.	TRBJ1-2	.	CASSLDQYSYGYTF	TGTGCCAGCAGCTTGGACCAGTACTCCTATGGCTACACCTTC
TRBV7-8	few	TRBJ1-2	.	CASSLGSGSYGYTF	TGTGCCAGCAGCTTAGGATCAGGGTCCTATGGCTACACCTTC
TRBV7-2	many	TRBJ2-7	.	CASSLRLTYEQYF	TGTGCCAGCAGCTTACGACTGACCTACGAGCAGTACTTC
TRBV20-1	once	TRBJ1-1	.	CSARDWGGGNTEAFF	TGCAGTGCTAGAGATTGGGGGGGAGGGAACACTGAAGCTTTCTTT
TRBV3-1	.	TRBJ2-7	.	CASSQGQAYEQYF	TGTGCCAGCAGCCAAGGTCAGGCCTACGAGCAGTACTTC
TRBV4-1	many	TRBJ2-3	TRBD2	CASSPTSGSTDTQYF	TGCGCCAGCAGCCCGACTAGCGGCAGCACAGATACGCAGTATTTT
TRBV29-1	once	TRBJ1-1	.	CSVPFGSLNTEAFF	TGCAGCGTCCCTTTCGGCTCTTTGAACACTGAAGCTTTCTTT
TRBV10-1	many	TRBJ1-1	.	CASSESIVSEAFF	TGCGCCAGCAGTGAGTCTATCGTATCTGAAGCTTTCTTT
TRBV7-2	many	TRBJ1-3	.	CASSPDGFSGNTIYF	TGTGCCAGCAGCCCCGACGGGTTCTCTGGAAACACCATATATTTT
TRBV5-4	.	TRBJ1-1	.	CASSAWTVTTKAFF	TGTGCCAGCAGCGCGTGGACAGTTACAACAAAAGCTTTCTTT
TRBV4-1	.	TRBJ1-1	.	CASSQAGPRGEAFF	TGCGCCAGCAGCCAAGCAGGGCCGCGGGGTGAAGCTTTCTTT
TRBV4-1	.	TRBJ2-5	.	CASSQVGIETQYF	TGCGCCAGCAGCCAAGTGGGAATTGAGACCCAGTACTTC
TRBV6-2/TRBV6-3	few	TRBJ1-2	TRBD1	CASAGTGVYGYTF	TGTGCCAGTGCCGGGACAGGGGTCTATGGCTACACCTTC
TRBV7-2	many	TRBJ2-5	TRBD2	CASSLEFSGRARETQYF	TGTGCCAGCAGCTTAGAATTTAGCGGGAGGGCCAGAGAGACCCAGTACTTC
TRBV12-3/TRBV12-4	many	TRBJ2-3	.	CASSFPRDTQYF	TGTGCCAGCAGTTTCCCCCGAGATACGCAGTATTTT
TRBV12-5	.	TRBJ2-1	TRBD1	CASGWTGHNEQFF	TGTGCTAGTGGTTGGACAGGCCACAATGAGCAGTTCTTC
TRBV12-3/TRBV12-4	many	TRBJ1-5	TRBD1	CASSDRVGNQPQHF	TGTGCCAGCAGTGACAGGGTGGGCAATCAGCCCCAGCATTTT
TRBV12-3/TRBV12-4	many	TRBJ2-3	TRBD2	CASSPRLTSVASTDTQYF	TGTGCCAGCAGCCCTCGGTTGACTAGCGTCGCTAGCACAGATACGCAGTATTTT
TRBV5-8	few	TRBJ2-3	.	CASSRVAAPSTDTQYF	TGTGCCAGCAGCCGCGTCGCGGCCCCGAGCACAGATACGCAGTATTTT
TRBV25-1	many	TRBJ1-4	.	CASSDFLSNGGEKLFF	TGTGCCAGCAGTGACTTTCTCAGTAACGGCGGGGAAAAACTGTTTTTT
TRBV7-2	many	TRBJ1-1	TRBD1	CASSLNPTGTGIKSTEAFF	TGTGCCAGCAGCTTAAACCCTACCGGGACAGGGATAAAGAGCACTGAAGCTTTCTTT
TRBV6-2/TRBV6-3	many	TRBJ1-6	TRBD1	CASSRGGDSPLHF	TGTGCCAGCAGCCGAGGGGGCGATTCACCCCTCCACTTT
TRBV29-1	.	TRBJ2-5	.	CSVVGYAETQYF	TGCAGCGTTGTAGGGTACGCGGAGACCCAGTACTTC
TRBV11-2	few	TRBJ1-2	.	CASSLDAGTRGYTF	TGTGCCAGCAGCTTAGACGCAGGCACTAGGGGCTACACCTTC
TRBV6-2/TRBV6-3	many	TRBJ2-4	.	CASSYEHSPLAKNIQYF	TGTGCCAGCAGTTACGAGCACAGCCCCCTAGCCAAAAACATTCAGTACTTC
TRBV10-3	few	TRBJ1-5	TRBD1	CAISVGTGGQPQHF	TGTGCCATCAGTGTTGGGACAGGGGGACAGCCCCAGCATTTT
TRBV20-1	few	TRBJ1-4	.	CSARDPWTEEKLFF	TGCAGTGCTAGAGATCCTTGGACAGAGGAAAAACTGTTTTTT
TRBV27	.	TRBJ2-1	TRBD2	CASSVSPLAGGEQFF	TGTGCCAGCAGTGTCAGTCCTCTAGCGGGAGGCGAGCAGTTCTTC
TRBV5-6	many	TRBJ2-1	TRBD2	CASSAEGLGPGRNEQFF	TGTGCCAGCAGCGCGGAGGGACTAGGACCCGGAAGGAATGAGCAGTTCTTC
TRBV19	once	TRBJ2-2	TRBD2	CASSIPSGRVTGELFF	TGTGCCAGTAGTATCCCTAGCGGGAGAGTTACCGGGGAGCTGTTTTTT
TRBV20-1	.	TRBJ1-5	.	CSARNQGGGNQPQHF	TGCAGTGCTAGAAATCAAGGGGGGGGAAATCAGCCCCAGCATTTT
TRBV3-1	.	TRBJ1-5	.	CASSHRVENQPQHF	TGTGCCAGCAGCCACAGGGTGGAGAATCAGCCCCAGCATTTT
TRBV7-2	.	TRBJ2-3	TRBD2	CASSLIAGTFTDTQYF	TGTGCCAGCAGCTTAATAGCGGGGACTTTCACAGATACGCAGTATTTT
TRBV20-1	few	TRBJ2-4	.	CSARGDAGIQYF	TGCAGTGCTAGAGGAGACGCGGGCATTCAGTACTTC
TRBV25-1	few	TRBJ2-7	TRBD2	CASSEFGGGPGEQYF	TGTGCCAGCAGTGAATTCGGGGGAGGGCCCGGCGAGCAGTACTTC
TRBV6-4	few	TRBJ2-1	TRBD2	CASSDSIGGGYNEQFF	TGTGCCAGCAGTGACTCGATCGGCGGGGGATACAATGAGCAGTTCTTC
TRBV7-3	many	TRBJ2-5	TRBD2	CASSPRAGGGETQYF	TGTGCCAGCAGCCCCCGGGCGGGGGGAGGAGAGACCCAGTACTTC
TRBV19	once	TRBJ2-6	.	CASSMGGRAGANVLTF	TGTGCCAGTAGTATGGGGGGCAGGGCTGGGGCCAACGTCCTGACTTTC
TRBV29-1	few	TRBJ1-4	TRBD1	CSAKDRTATNEKLFF	TGCAGCGCCAAGGACAGGACCGCAACTAATGAAAAACTGTTTTTT
TRBV19	few	TRBJ2-4	.	CASSISVAKNIQYF	TGTGCCAGTAGTATTTCGGTAGCCAAAAACATTCAGTACTTC
TRBV2	.	TRBJ1-2	TRBD1	CASSVRQGTGGYTF	TGTGCCAGCAGTGTCAGACAGGGAACGGGGGGCTACACCTTC
TRBV4-3	many	TRBJ2-7	.	CASSQEWAVARYEQYF	TGCGCCAGCAGCCAAGAATGGGCGGTCGCACGATACGAGCAGTACTTC
TRBV12-3/TRBV12-4	many	TRBJ1-4	.	CASSFHQAATNEKLFF	TGTGCCAGCAGTTTCCATCAGGCCGCAACTAATGAAAAACTGTTTTTT
TRBV5-4	.	TRBJ2-1	.	CASSNPELLGTQQFF	TGTGCCAGCAGCAATCCGGAACTACTAGGAACGCAGCAGTTCTTC
TRBV2	.	TRBJ2-5	.	CASSPEQGQETQYF	TGTGCCAGCAGTCCTGAACAGGGCCAAGAGACCCAGTACTTC
TRBV4-3	few	TRBJ2-7	.	CASSQEAGPYEQYF	TGCGCCAGCAGCCAAGAAGCAGGACCCTACGAGCAGTACTTC
TRBV7-8	many	TRBJ2-7	TRBD1	CASSLALTGTGFYEQYF	TGTGCCAGCAGCTTAGCCCTCACCGGGACAGGGTTCTACGAGCAGTACTTC
TRBV10-3	many	TRBJ1-1	TRBD1	CAIKGDRAAPSEAFF	TGTGCCATCAAGGGGGACAGGGCGGCCCCTAGTGAAGCTTTCTTT